These 19 T cell receptor beta chains were all obtained from the same sample, sequenced in a study of cytotoxic CD8 clonotypes in ibrutinib-treated CLL. Assay used: immunoSEQ multiplex PCR; TCRdb lists only in-frame clones, some missing. The data show 150,000 to 200,000 clones, with around nine tenths seen just once and about 2.9% held by the top ten. The sample here was PBMCs, taken at disease progression, from a patient treated with ibrutinib. These receptors came from a human donor with chronic lymphocytic leukemia.

The chain links TRBV28 to TRBJ2-2; D unresolved. The CDR3 runs 12 residues. The germline gives CDR1 MDHEN, CDR2 SYDVKM. The V gene lost 7 bases and the J gene lost 1 base, with 4 bases spanning the gap. The CDR3 sequence is CASTENTGELFF. The CDR3 bases are TGTGCCAGCACCGAGAACACCGGGGAGCTGTTTTTT. The whole variable domain, filled in from reference TRBV28 and TRBJ2-2, reads DVKVTQSSRYLVKRTGEKVFLECVQDMDHENMFWYRQDPGLGLRLIYFSYDVKMKEKGDIPEGYSVSREKKERFSLILESASTNQTSMYLCASTENTGELFFGEGSRLTVL.

The chain recombines TRBV6-8 with TRBJ2-7; D is ambiguous. CDR3 length equals 12 residues. Germline CDR1 MNHGY, CDR2 SAAAGT. V lost 6 bases, J lost 4 bases, and 10 bases lay in between. CDR3 amino acids: CASSKPAYEQYF. CDR3 DNA sequence: TGTGCCAGCAGCAAACCCGCTTACGAGCAGTACTTC.

CDR3 region: CASSQDSTNRYEQYF. Here the CDR3 DNA reads TGCGCCAGCAGCCAAGATAGCACAAACCGCTACGAGCAGTACTTC. The chain is built from TRBV4-1 and TRBJ2-7; D uncertain. Trimming stripped 0 bases from V and 3 bases from J, with 12 bases between. CDR3 length: 15 amino acids. Germline lookup yields CDR1 MGHRA and CDR2 YSYEKL.

V usage is TRBV19 and J usage is TRBJ2-4; 9 bases are shared with TRBD1. The germline V gene encodes CDR1 LNHDA and CDR2 SQIVND (reference sequence). The CDR3 is made up of 18 amino acids. Trimming cost V 7 bases and J 3 bases; bases outside gene matches: 16. The CDR3 spells CASTGPGQGLMGKNIQYF. CDR3 DNA: TGTGCCAGTACAGGGCCGGGACAGGGCTTGATGGGCAAAAACATTCAGTACTTC.

This chain links TRBV6-6 with TRBJ2-3; perhaps D is TRBD1 or TRBD2 (5 bases each). Trimming pared 6 bases from V and 2 bases from J, leaving 12 bases between. Germline CDR1 MNHNY, CDR2 SVGAGI (reference sequence). This CDR3 has 14 amino acids. The CDR3 loop is CASSPGRNTDTQYF. The DNA for the CDR3 is TGTGCCAGCAGCCCGGGACGGAACACAGATACGCAGTATTTT.

The chain uses TRBV7-8 and TRBJ1-2; D unresolved. The V gene's germline CDR1 is SGHVS and CDR2 FQNEAQ. The CDR3 has 11 residues. V dropped 5 bases and J dropped 8 bases, with 9 bases sitting between them. The CDR3 nucleotides are TGTGCCAGCAGCCACGGTTCGGGCTACACCTTC. This codes for CASSHGSGYTF.

This clone was seen a few times. The chain is built from TRBV19 and TRBJ2-6; 10 bases align to TRBD1. The CDR3 is 16 residues long. Trimming took 10 bases from V and 1 from J; bases not matched to a gene: 7. Germline loops: CDR1 LNHDA, CDR2 SQIVND (reference sequence). CDR3 residues: CATRQGAHSGANVLTF. CDR3 sequence (DNA): TGTGCCACCCGACAGGGGGCGCATTCTGGGGCCAACGTCCTGACTTTC.

In this sample, this clone is medium-sized. The rearrangement joins TRBV19 to TRBJ1-4; TRBD1 matches at 9 bases. Germline V gives CDR1 LNHDA, CDR2 SQIVND (reference sequence). The V and J ends lost 0 bases and 5 bases, in that order; junction bases with no gene match: 4. This CDR3 is 16 amino acids long. The CDR3 DNA is TGTGCCAGTAGTATAGATCCCGGGACAGGGAATGAAAAACTGTTTTTT. Protein sequence: CASSIDPGTGNEKLFF.

This clone came up a few times. The V call is TRBV7-6, the J call TRBJ2-3; possible D gene TRBD2, 6 bases. There are 15 residues in the CDR3. The germline V gene has CDR1 SGHVS and CDR2 FNYEAQ. Trimming took off 6 bases at V and 0 bases at J, with 13 bases between the two ends. The CDR3 DNA follows: TGTGCCAGCAGTCTAGGAGGGATTAGCACAGATACGCAGTATTTT. Its translation is CASSLGGISTDTQYF.

The V and J genes are TRBV27 and TRBJ2-3; TRBD2 aligns across 7 bases. Germline V gene data show CDR1 as MNHEY and CDR2 as SMNVEV (reference sequence). Germline trimming cut 5 bases from V and 4 bases from J; bases unmatched to any gene: 15. This CDR3 comprises 17 residues. The CDR3 DNA is TGTGCCAGCAGTCCCTGGGGGGGTGTCGTGTTCGCAGATACGCAGTATTTT. Amino acids: CASSPWGGVVFADTQYF.

A few counts support this clone. The CDR3 nucleotides are TGCGCCAGCAGCCATCTAGACCGGAATCGTGGCTACACCTTC. This translates into CASSHLDRNRGYTF. The rearrangement joins TRBV4-1 to TRBJ1-2; D not resolved. The CDR3 has 14 amino acids. Per germline, CDR1 MGHRA and CDR2 YSYEKL. Trimming left V 3 bases short and J 7 bases short, with 15 bases between.

The gene calls are TRBV30 and TRBJ1-3; possibly TRBD1 for D (6 bases). CDR1 GTSNPN and CDR2 SVGIG come from the germline V gene (reference sequence). The CDR3 is 17 residues long. V gave up 3 bases and J gave up 0 bases, with 18 bases separating them. CDR3 in DNA: TGTGCCTGGAGCCGGGGGGCGGGAAGAAGCTCTGGAAACACCATATATTTT. This codes for CAWSRGAGRSSGNTIYF.

V and J are TRBV6-6 and TRBJ2-7; 13 bases agree with TRBD2. The CDR3 covers 15 residues. The V segment lost 5 bases and the J segment 5 bases; nucleotides outside the gene matches: 6. Germline loops: CDR1 MNHNY, CDR2 SVGAGI (reference sequence). Here the CDR3 reads CASSIGLAGVDEQYF. The CDR3, as DNA: TGTGCCAGCAGTATCGGACTAGCGGGAGTTGACGAGCAGTACTTC.

This rearrangement joins TRBV5-5 to TRBJ1-3, with D unclear. This CDR3 contains 13 residues. With 4 bases removed from V and 2 bases from J, the gap between germline ends came to 7 bases. Germline V gene data show CDR1 as SGHKS and CDR2 as YYEKEE (reference sequence). The CDR3 nucleotides read TGTGCCAGCAGCCGATCGACTGGAAACACCATATATTTT. It translates to CASSRSTGNTIYF.

The count of this clone is one. V and J are TRBV6-5 and TRBJ2-3; TRBD1 aligns across 7 bases. CDR1 MNHEY and CDR2 SVGAGI come from the germline V gene. Losses at the gene ends were 6 bases for V and 2 bases for J; bases not matched to a gene: 5. CDR3 length: 14 amino acids. CDR3 sequence reads: CASSPGTVTDTQYF. The CDR3 nucleotides are TGTGCCAGCAGCCCTGGGACAGTCACAGATACGCAGTATTTT.

The chain has TRBV2 and TRBJ2-1; D remains ambiguous. CDR3 length equals 10 residues. Trimming left V 4 bases short and J 9 bases short, with 4 bases between. Germline CDR1 is SNHLY and CDR2 is FYNNEI. This chain's CDR3 is CASSGVEQFF. The CDR3 coding sequence is TGTGCCAGCAGTGGGGTTGAGCAGTTCTTC.

Comments on this clone: Other DNA variants within this sample encode the same CDR3. The chain links TRBV2 to TRBJ2-7; 11 nucleotides align to TRBD2. V dropped 7 bases and J dropped 3; count of bases not matched to a gene: 5. Germline CDR1 reads SNHLY; CDR2 reads FYNNEI. The CDR3 is made up of 14 amino acids. CDR3 sequence reads: CASNRLAGLYEQYF. In DNA, the CDR3 is TGTGCCAGCAATAGACTAGCGGGACTCTACGAGCAGTACTTC. The variable domain in full, completed from reference TRBV2 and TRBJ2-7, reads EPEVTQTPSHQVTQMGQEVILRCVPISNHLYFYWYRQILGQKVEFLVSFYNNEISEKSEIFDDQFSVERPDGSNFTLKIRSTKLEDSAMYFCASNRLAGLYEQYFGPGTRLTVT.

This chain links TRBV7-2 with TRBJ2-7; possible D gene TRBD2, 6 bases. The CDR3 is 15 amino acids. V was pared by 5 bases and J by 2 bases, with 16 bases between. The germline V gene encodes CDR1 SGHTA and CDR2 FQGNSA. The CDR3 is CASSPTGSTTYEQYF. The CDR3 coding sequence is TGTGCCAGCAGCCCTACCGGGAGTACTACCTACGAGCAGTACTTC.

Written as DNA, the CDR3 is TGCAGCCCCTGGGAATTCGATGGCTACACCTTC. Amino acid sequence: CSPWEFDGYTF. The V call is TRBV29-1, the J call TRBJ1-2, with D unclear. Germline V lookup: CDR1 SQVTM, CDR2 ANQGSEA. With 8 bases removed from V and 6 bases from J, the gap between germline ends came to 13 bases. This CDR3 region has 11 residues.